The clone carrying this T cell receptor (beta chain) was seen a few times. The source of the sample is a study of blood T cell repertoires in COVID-19. About the study: Samples representing acute and convalescent COVID-19 were sourced from the United States, Italy and Spain.

The repertoire was sequenced with immunoSEQ multiplex PCR; TCRdb's copy has only in-frame clones and lacks some. The repertoire holds about 200,000 clones, with 80% to 85% as singletons. Participants were aged roughly 18 to 90 years from about two dozen US areas. Among Cohort 3 donors, those recovered had two negative PCRs, clearance, or symptom resolution. The germline CDR1 and CDR2 sequences are KGHSH and LQKENI. With 3 bases clipped from V and 4 bases from J, the junction kept 6 bases outside the gene matches. The CDR3 is made up of 15 amino acids. The sequencing sample was made of PBMCs or T cells enriched from blood (not recorded which). The chain combines TRBV18 with TRBJ2-1; 7 nucleotides line up with TRBD1. The clonotype originates from a man between 35 and 55 years old who had recovered from COVID-19. The CDR3 DNA sequence: TGTGCCAGCTCACCCTCGGGACAGCTGTACAATGAGCAGTTCTTC. Amino acids: CASSPSGQLYNEQFF.